Below are 28 T cell receptor beta chains sequenced from a single sample in a study of cytomegalovirus exposure and HLA in healthy donors. Primers included in the PCR were 60 Vbeta and 13 Jbeta primers. Assay: immunoSEQ multiplex PCR; the TCRdb copy retains only in-frame clones and omits some. The data hold about 180,000 clones, with 80% observed a single time. Sequencing input: PBMCs. These receptors were taken from a woman in her 30s in good health and CMV-seronegative.

This chain links TRBV28 with TRBJ2-2; D is undetermined. The CDR3 sequence is 14 residues long. Deletions cut 10 bases from V and 4 bases from J, with 16 bases between. CDR1 and CDR2 from the germline V gene are MDHEN and SYDVKM. Written as DNA, the CDR3 is TGTGCCATCTCTACTCCCCACAGCACCGGGGAGCTGTTTTTT. Encoded protein: CAISTPHSTGELFF.

This clone has more than one count but fewer than ten. This chain uses TRBV7-2 with TRBJ1-1, with 7 positions matching TRBD1. In germline, CDR1 is SGHTA, CDR2 FQGNSA. After removal of 5 bases from V and 0 bases from J, the junction contained 6 bases not matched to a gene. The CDR3 is 15 amino acids. DNA for the CDR3: TGTGCCAGCAGCCTCGGGGACAGTTTGAACACTGAAGCTTTCTTT. This codes for CASSLGDSLNTEAFF.

This chain joins TRBV18 and TRBJ1-5; 11 bases line up with TRBD1. The germline V gene encodes CDR1 KGHSH and CDR2 LQKENI. The CDR3 consists of 20 residues. Germline trimming cut 6 bases from V and 6 bases from J; bases unmatched to any gene: 22. CDR3 loop: CASSPEARGQGGITGQPQHF. The CDR3 bases are TGTGCCAGCTCCCCCGAAGCGCGGGGACAGGGGGGAATAACGGGTCAGCCCCAGCATTTT.

Only a few counts were recorded for this clone. This rearrangement joins TRBV18 to TRBJ1-1, with 7 bases identical to TRBD1. The CDR3 is 15 residues long. Germline loops: CDR1 KGHSH, CDR2 LQKENI. Losses at the gene ends were 3 bases for V and 1 base for J; bases not matched to a gene: 5. As DNA, the CDR3 is TGTGCCAGCTCACCCTTCGAGGGGGCGAACACTGAAGCTTTCTTT. Protein: CASSPFEGANTEAFF. The whole variable domain, filled in from reference TRBV18 and TRBJ1-1, reads NAGVMQNPRHLVRRRGQEARLRCSPMKGHSHVYWYRQLPEEGLKFMVYLQKENIIDESGMPKERFSAEFPKEGPSILRIQQVVRGDSAAYFCASSPFEGANTEAFFGQGTRLTVV.

For the CDR3, the DNA is TGTGCCAGCAAGGACTTTAGGGCTTTCTTT. Protein product: CASKDFRAFF. The V call is TRBV28, the J call TRBJ1-1; no clear D gene. V lost 7 bases, J lost 11 bases, and 11 bases lay in between. CDR1 is MDHEN and CDR2 is SYDVKM in the germline V gene. The CDR3 loop spans 10 amino acids.

The chain carries TRBV18 and TRBJ1-1; 7 bases agree with TRBD1. Germline CDR1 is KGHSH and CDR2 is LQKENI. The CDR3 covers 16 residues. V lost 4 bases and J lost 2; bases outside the gene matches: 10. CDR3 DNA: TGTGCCAGCTCACTCAAACCGACAGGGAGCAACACTGAAGCTTTCTTT. Translating it yields CASSLKPTGSNTEAFF.

The rearrangement uses TRBV19 and TRBJ1-5, with unresolved D. Per the germline V gene, CDR1 is LNHDA and CDR2 is SQIVND (reference sequence). The CDR3 runs 16 residues. V was clipped by 3 bases and J by 5 bases, with 17 bases between them. The DNA of the CDR3 is TGTGCCAGTAGTATTATTAGATTGACTAACGATCAGCCCCAGCATTTT. Protein sequence: CASSIIRLTNDQPQHF.

This clone has just a few counts. The V gene is TRBV4-3, the J gene TRBJ1-2; TRBD1 is a possible D gene (5 bases). Germline CDR1 LGHNA, CDR2 YSLEER. This CDR3 has 16 residues. The V end was cut by 0 bases, the J end by 6 bases, with 17 bases between. CDR3 loop: CASSQDRGARPNGYTF. CDR3 in DNA: TGCGCCAGCAGCCAAGATCGCGGGGCACGCCCCAATGGCTACACCTTC.

This clone showed up just once. The CDR3, as DNA: TGCGCCAGCAGCCTTTACGGAGGCGGGACTAGCGGGTATGAGCAGTACTTC. It yields the protein CASSLYGGGTSGYEQYF. This chain connects TRBV5-1 to TRBJ2-7; TRBD2 aligns across 12 bases. Germline-derived CDR1 and CDR2 are SGHRS and YFSETQ. This CDR3 comprises 17 residues. The trim removed 4 bases at V and 7 bases at J, leaving 15 bases unmatched.

The gene calls are TRBV2 and TRBJ2-7; D gene unclear. CDR3 size: 10 residues. The germline V gene has CDR1 SNHLY and CDR2 FYNNEI. The V and J ends lost 8 bases and 4 bases respectively, with 6 bases between them. The CDR3 region has the DNA TGTGCCAGCGCGAGTTACGAGCAGTACTTC. Translated: CASASYEQYF.

The chain is built from TRBV19 and TRBJ1-1, with 7 positions matching TRBD1. V was pared by 4 bases and J by 1 base, with 3 bases of the junction left unmatched. Germline CDR1 and CDR2: LNHDA and SQIVND (reference sequence). The CDR3 contains 14 residues. The CDR3 region has the DNA TGTGCCAGTAGTAAACAGGGGCGGAACACTGAAGCTTTCTTT. As protein: CASSKQGRNTEAFF.

The gene calls are TRBV20-1 and TRBJ2-5; D remains ambiguous. The germline V gene has CDR1 DFQATT and CDR2 SNEGSKA (reference sequence). The V gene lost 6 bases and the J gene lost 0 bases, with 5 bases spanning the gap. The length of the CDR3 is 11 residues. Here the CDR3 DNA reads TGCAGTGCCGGGTACCAAGAGACCCAGTACTTC. It specifies CSAGYQETQYF.

This clone was counted a few times. The chain recombines TRBV19 with TRBJ1-5, with D uncertain. Germline V gene lookup returns CDR1 LNHDA and CDR2 SQIVND (reference sequence). This CDR3 has 14 residues. Trimming shortened V by 5 bases and J by 1 base, and 9 bases separated the two germline ends. Here the CDR3 DNA reads TGTGCCAGTAGTGTACTAGGGAGCAATCAGCCCCAGCATTTT. It yields the protein CASSVLGSNQPQHF.

This chain connects TRBV4-2 to TRBJ2-5; 9 bases align to TRBD2. Germline V gene sequence: CDR1 LGHNA, CDR2 YNFKEQ. Losses at the gene ends were 4 bases for V and 5 bases for J; bases not matched to a gene: 11. This CDR3 contains 16 residues. The CDR3 spells CASSPAGRGGAETQYF. The CDR3 region has the DNA TGTGCCAGCAGCCCTGCAGGGCGGGGGGGCGCGGAGACCCAGTACTTC.

This rearrangement joins TRBV7-3 to TRBJ1-2; TRBD1 is a possible D gene (5 bases). This CDR3 has 14 residues. Trimming took off 5 bases at V and 4 bases at J, with 14 bases between the two ends. Per germline, CDR1 SGHTA and CDR2 FQGTGA. CDR3 sequence reads: CASSPGGGGYGYTF. The CDR3, as DNA: TGTGCCAGCAGCCCGGGGGGGGGAGGCTATGGCTACACCTTC. The full variable domain, its missing parts supplied by reference TRBV7-3 and TRBJ1-2, is GAGVSQTPSNKVTEKGKYVELRCDPISGHTALYWYRQSLGQGPEFLIYFQGTGAADDSGLPNDRFFAVRPEGSVSTLKIQRTERGDSAVYLCASSPGGGGYGYTFGSGTRLTVV.

Only a few counts were recorded for this clone. The chain combines TRBV11-2 with TRBJ2-6; 8 bases align to TRBD1. Trimming removed 6 bases from V and 12 bases from J; junction bases left unmatched: 7. This CDR3 spans 13 amino acids. CDR1 is SGHAT and CDR2 is FQNNGV in the germline V gene. The CDR3 loop is CASSTGGTGVLTF. DNA for the CDR3: TGTGCCAGCAGTACAGGGGGTACGGGCGTCCTGACTTTC.

The CDR3 bases are TGCGCCAGCAGCTTGGGCCCAGGGCGCACAGATACGCAGTATTTT. Encoded protein: CASSLGPGRTDTQYF. The chain is built from TRBV5-1 and TRBJ2-3; perhaps TRBD1 as D (5 bases). With 0 bases removed from V and 1 base from J, the gap between germline ends came to 9 bases. CDR3 size: 15 residues. Germline assignment: CDR1 SGHRS and CDR2 YFSETQ.

The chain links TRBV4-2 to TRBJ2-1; possible D gene TRBD1, 6 bases. The germline V gene encodes CDR1 LGHNA and CDR2 YNFKEQ. Trimming shortened V by 0 bases and J by 5 bases, and 11 bases separated the two germline ends. This CDR3 has 15 residues. In nucleotides, the CDR3 is TGTGCCAGCAGCCAAGAGCCGACAGGAGACAATGAGCAGTTCTTC. It specifies CASSQEPTGDNEQFF.

The genes are TRBV7-6 and TRBJ2-7; no clear D. The germline V gene encodes CDR1 SGHVS and CDR2 FNYEAQ. V lost 5 bases and J lost 5, with 13 bases in between. The CDR3 loop spans 13 amino acids. The CDR3, as DNA: TGTGCCAGCAGCCTCGGCGTCAGGAACGAGCAGTACTTC. Translation gives CASSLGVRNEQYF.

This rearrangement joins TRBV25-1 to TRBJ1-1; TRBD1 matches 8 bases. The germline gives CDR1 MGHDK, CDR2 SYGVNS. CDR3 length equals 15 residues. Losses at the gene ends were 5 bases for V and 5 bases for J; bases not matched to a gene: 10. CDR3 DNA sequence: TGTGCCAGCAGTTTCTCTTTACAGGGGGGGACTGAAGCTTTCTTT. The encoded protein is CASSFSLQGGTEAFF.

This chain links TRBV6-9 with TRBJ1-1, with D perhaps matching TRBD1 (5 bases). Germline loops: CDR1 MNHGY, CDR2 SVAAGI. V was shortened by 2 bases and J by 4 bases, with 8 bases between the two germline ends. The CDR3 is 13 amino acids. The DNA of the CDR3 is TGTGCCAGCAGTTATAAGGGGCGCACTGAAGCTTTCTTT. Protein product: CASSYKGRTEAFF.

The chain carries TRBV4-2 and TRBJ2-7; 10 nucleotides align to TRBD2. Looked up from germline, CDR1 is LGHNA and CDR2 is YNFKEQ. V lost 1 base and J lost 0; bases outside the gene matches: 6. The CDR3 length is 17 residues. In DNA, the CDR3 is TGTGCCAGCAGCCAAGGGCGAGCTAGCGGGGGCTCCTACGAGCAGTACTTC. Its translation: CASSQGRASGGSYEQYF.

The chain joins TRBV29-1 to TRBJ1-4, with 9 bases that match TRBD1. The CDR3 contains 14 residues. The germline gives CDR1 SQVTM, CDR2 ANQGSEA. The J segment lost 5 bases and the V segment lost 4 bases, leaving 5 bases of the junction unmatched. CDR3 amino acids: CSVGSGTGNEKLFF. CDR3 DNA sequence: TGCAGCGTTGGTTCCGGGACAGGGAATGAAAAACTGTTTTTT.

This clone was counted a few times. The V gene is TRBV5-1, the J gene TRBJ1-3, with TRBD1 matching 7 bases. Looked up from germline, CDR1 is SGHRS and CDR2 is YFSETQ. This CDR3 region has 15 residues. The trim removed 1 base at V and 2 bases at J, leaving 3 bases unmatched. The CDR3 nucleotides are TGCGCCAGCAGCTTGCAGGGGGGAGCTGGAAACACCATATATTTT. It codes for CASSLQGGAGNTIYF.

In this sample, this clone turned up once. The V call is TRBV6-4, the J call TRBJ1-2; a weak D match, TRBD1 (6 bases). Between the trimmed V and J ends, which lost 8 bases and 4 bases, there was a span of 14 bases. Germline V gene sequence: CDR1 MRHNA, CDR2 SNTAGT. This CDR3 contains 13 residues. As DNA, the CDR3 is TGTGCCAGCGGGGATCAGGACAGCTATGGCTACACCTTC. Translation gives CASGDQDSYGYTF.

The V and J genes are TRBV21-1 and TRBJ2-3; the table assigns TRBD1, which was not confirmed against the DNA. TRBV21-1 is termed a pseudogene. This CDR3 comprises 14 residues. DNA for the CDR3: TGTGCCAGCAGCCTGGGACAATTAACAGATACGCAGTATTTT. Translating it yields CASSLGQLTDTQYF.

This rearrangement joins TRBV19 to TRBJ2-3; the D gene is possibly TRBD1 (6 bases). This CDR3 has 14 amino acids. Per the germline V gene, CDR1 is LNHDA and CDR2 is SQIVND (reference sequence). The V and J ends lost 6 bases and 2 bases respectively, with 12 bases between them. The CDR3, as DNA: TGTGCCAGTAGGGCGGTGGGGGCCACAGATACGCAGTATTTT. The encoded protein is CASRAVGATDTQYF.

The rearrangement uses TRBV7-3 and TRBJ1-5; tentative D call: TRBD1 (6 bases). Germline CDR1 reads SGHTA; CDR2 reads FQGTGA. This CDR3 contains 15 residues. The ends were cut back, 5 bases at V and 0 bases at J, with 11 bases in the middle. This CDR3 reads CASSLEGVSNQPQHF. The CDR3, as DNA: TGTGCCAGCAGCCTTGAGGGGGTTAGCAATCAGCCCCAGCATTTT.